The rows below give T cell receptor beta chains drawn from one sample of a study of blood T cell repertoires in COVID-19. Data came from immunoSEQ multiplex PCR; TCRdb stores just in-frame clones and leaves some out. The profile covers around 81,000 clones, with approximately 84% appearing a single time and approximately 14% taken by the ten largest. Sequenced material: peripheral blood. The receptors come from a human donor in a cohort sampled during active COVID-19. The CDR3 runs from the conserved cysteine through the conserved F or W. A D gene is named only where the DNA matches it firmly. Clone size is not always given. Where it is, it says once, few, many or a class for expanded clones.

v_call	j_call	clone_size	d_call	cdr3_aa	cdr3_nt
TRBV12-1	TRBJ2-7	NA	NA	CASSCSGQSSYEQYF	TGTGCCAGCAGCTGCTCGGGACAGAGCTCCTACGAGCAGTACTTC
TRBV6-5	TRBJ2-1	NA	TRBD1	CASSASRTGDEQFF	TGTGCCAGCAGCGCATCACGGACAGGGGATGAGCAGTTCTTC
TRBV4-2	TRBJ1-2	NA	TRBD1	CASSGPGTGAYGYTF	TGTGCCAGCAGCGGACCTGGGACAGGGGCCTATGGCTACACCTTC
TRBV12-3/TRBV12-4	TRBJ2-5	NA	NA	CASSLVGTGAQYF	TGTGCCAGCAGTTTAGTGGGTACGGGAGCCCAGTACTTC
TRBV3-1/TRBV3-2	TRBJ1-4	NA	TRBD1	CASSQQGQLGEKLFF	TGTGCCAGCAGCCAACAGGGACAGCTGGGGGAAAAACTGTTTTTT
TRBV5-6	TRBJ2-3	NA	NA	CASSSRGTDTQYF	TGTGCCAGCAGCTCCCGAGGCACAGATACGCAGTATTTT
TRBV3-1/TRBV3-2	TRBJ1-6	NA	NA	CASSQQVIGSPLHF	TGTGCCAGCAGCCAACAGGTGATTGGTTCACCCCTCCACTTT
TRBV9	TRBJ1-2	NA	NA	CASSVDRNYGYTF	TGTGCCAGCAGCGTTGACAGGAACTATGGCTACACCTTC
TRBV18	TRBJ2-3	once	TRBD2	CASSPSSGGADTQYF	TGTGCCAGCTCACCCTCTAGCGGGGGGGCAGATACGCAGTATTTT
TRBV19	TRBJ1-2	NA	NA	CASSIGPYGYTF	TGTGCCAGTAGTATTGGCCCCTATGGCTACACCTTC
TRBV28	TRBJ2-3	NA	NA	CASCRTETDTQYF	TGTGCCAGCTGTAGGACAGAGACAGATACGCAGTATTTT
TRBV11-1	TRBJ1-2	NA	NA	CASSFVGKAGYTF	TGTGCCAGCAGCTTTGTCGGGAAGGCTGGCTACACCTTC
TRBV29-1	TRBJ2-7	NA	TRBD1	CSGGQGGSYEQYF	TGCAGCGGGGGACAGGGGGGTTCCTACGAGCAGTACTTC
TRBV15	TRBJ2-7	few	NA	CATSRDNQGYEQYF	TGTGCCACCAGCAGAGATAATCAGGGATACGAGCAGTACTTC
TRBV5-1	TRBJ1-2	NA	NA	CASSLHNRVGYTF	TGCGCCAGCAGCTTGCATAACAGGGTCGGCTACACCTTC
TRBV6-4	TRBJ2-3	few	TRBD2	CASSASGGADTQYF	TGTGCCAGCAGTGCTAGCGGGGGGGCAGATACGCAGTATTTT
TRBV5-1	TRBJ2-3	once	NA	CASSLPGTDTQYF	TGCGCCAGCAGCTTGCCCGGCACAGATACGCAGTATTTT
TRBV24-1	TRBJ2-3	few	NA	CATSGPGTHTDTQYF	TGTGCCACCAGTGGCCCGGGAACGCATACAGATACGCAGTATTTT
TRBV6-5	TRBJ2-3	NA	TRBD2	CASLTSGGVDTQYF	TGTGCCAGCCTGACTAGCGGGGGGGTAGATACGCAGTATTTT
TRBV6-5	TRBJ2-5	NA	TRBD1	CARTQGLPETQYF	TGTGCCAGGACACAGGGGCTTCCCGAGACCCAGTACTTC
TRBV3-1/TRBV3-2	TRBJ1-3	NA	NA	CASSPSTGNTIYF	TGTGCCAGCAGCCCATCAACTGGAAACACCATATATTTT
TRBV3-1/TRBV3-2	TRBJ1-1	NA	TRBD1	CASSQRGLGTEAFF	TGTGCCAGCAGCCAGAGGGGGCTGGGCACTGAAGCTTTCTTT
TRBV3-1/TRBV3-2	TRBJ2-7	NA	NA	CASSQFKSYEQYF	TGTGCCAGCAGCCAATTTAAATCCTACGAGCAGTACTTC
TRBV4-1	TRBJ1-2	NA	TRBD1	CASSQTWDRNYGYTF	TGCGCCAGCAGCCAAACCTGGGACAGGAACTATGGCTACACCTTC
TRBV30	TRBJ2-3	NA	NA	CAWSVSTTSTDTQYF	TGTGCCTGGAGTGTATCGACGACTAGCACAGATACGCAGTATTTT
TRBV9	TRBJ2-1	NA	TRBD2	CASSVTTSGPYNEQFF	TGTGCCAGCAGCGTCACAACTAGCGGCCCCTACAATGAGCAGTTCTTC
TRBV4-2	TRBJ2-7	NA	TRBD2	CASSQEAGGPNSYEQYF	TGTGCCAGCAGCCAAGAAGCGGGGGGCCCCAACTCCTACGAGCAGTACTTC
TRBV19	TRBJ2-2	NA	TRBD2	CASSGRESGNAGELFF	TGTGCCAGTAGCGGGCGGGAGTCGGGAAACGCCGGGGAGCTGTTTTTT
TRBV7-9	TRBJ2-5	NA	NA	CASSQSQLRDFLQETQYF	TGTGCCAGCTCACAGTCACAACTTCGGGACTTCCTACAAGAGACCCAGTACTTC
TRBV18	TRBJ1-4	NA	NA	CASSPSPGISLVSLFF	TGTGCCAGCTCACCTTCTCCGGGGATCTCATTGGTTTCGCTGTTTTTT
TRBV11-2	TRBJ2-1	NA	NA	CASKRTQTTYNEQFF	TGTGCCAGCAAAAGGACACAAACTACCTACAATGAGCAGTTCTTC
TRBV7-2	TRBJ2-2	few	TRBD2	CASSLAYGGGPTGELFF	TGTGCCAGCAGCTTAGCCTACGGCGGGGGTCCCACCGGGGAGCTGTTTTTT
TRBV4-1	TRBJ1-1	NA	TRBD1	CASSQDDRATEAFF	TGCGCCAGCAGCCAAGACGACAGGGCCACTGAAGCTTTCTTT
TRBV24-1	TRBJ1-2	NA	NA	CATSDNYRVYGYTF	TGTGCCACCAGTGACAATTACAGGGTCTATGGCTACACCTTC
TRBV19	TRBJ2-1	NA	TRBD1	CASSTGQGRGNNEQFF	TGTGCCAGTAGTACCGGACAGGGCCGAGGGAACAATGAGCAGTTCTTC
TRBV10-3	TRBJ2-5	NA	TRBD2	CAISAGGGRQETQYF	TGTGCCATCAGTGCGGGGGGAGGAAGGCAAGAGACCCAGTACTTC
TRBV7-2	TRBJ2-1	NA	NA	CASSLLQGADEQFF	TGTGCCAGCAGCTTACTACAGGGTGCCGATGAGCAGTTCTTC
TRBV11-2	TRBJ2-7	NA	NA	CASSLGSQGSYEQYF	TGTGCCAGCAGCTTAGGATCGCAGGGATCCTACGAGCAGTACTTC
TRBV5-4	TRBJ1-1	NA	NA	CASRNQGGTEAFF	TGTGCCAGCAGAAATCAGGGTGGCACTGAAGCTTTCTTT
TRBV6-5	TRBJ2-5	NA	TRBD2	CASSSLAGGQETQYF	TGTGCCAGCAGTTCATTAGCGGGGGGGCAAGAGACCCAGTACTTC
TRBV15	TRBJ1-1	NA	TRBD1	CATSRGSGGYAEAFF	TGTGCCACCAGCAGAGGCTCAGGGGGGTACGCTGAAGCTTTCTTT
TRBV30	TRBJ2-7	NA	NA	CAWIRDSANYEQYF	TGTGCCTGGATACGGGACTCGGCAAATTACGAGCAGTACTTC
TRBV19	TRBJ1-1	NA	TRBD1	CASTPVDRVNTEAFF	TGTGCCAGTACCCCCGTGGACAGGGTGAACACTGAAGCTTTCTTT
TRBV7-2	TRBJ2-1	NA	NA	CASSRTGSEQFF	TGTGCCAGCAGCCGAACCGGTAGTGAGCAGTTCTTC
TRBV3-1/TRBV3-2	TRBJ1-2	NA	NA	CASSPRSPHNYGYTF	TGTGCCAGCAGCCCCAGAAGTCCCCATAACTATGGCTACACCTTC
TRBV6-5	TRBJ2-1	NA	NA	CASSYWSGSHNEQFF	TGTGCCAGCAGTTACTGGTCAGGGTCCCACAATGAGCAGTTCTTC